Listed here are 17 T cell receptor beta chains from one sample, sequenced in a study of CD8 T cells in ankylosing spondylitis. MiXCR was run by TCRdb on the 5' RACE reads, yielding one entry per CDR3 protein. Of 450,000 to 550,000 distinct CDR3 sequences in the sample, about 5% were seen once. Study conclusions and caveats: One TCR beta motif, made up of fewer than 10 highly homologous variants, appeared characteristic of ankylosing spondylitis blood.

These receptors lack a known antigen. Material for sequencing was blood, either unsorted or a sorted T cell fraction (not recorded which). The receptors originated from a male donor with ankylosing spondylitis.

This clonotype has at least ten counts. The gene calls are TRBV7-9 and TRBJ1-1; D remains unclear. Trimming removed 5 bases from V and 4 bases from J, with 11 bases in between. Germline-derived CDR1 and CDR2 are SEHNR and FQNEAQ (reference sequence). The CDR3 has 13 amino acids. The DNA for the CDR3 is TGTGCCAGCAGCGCCTTGGGGTTCACTGAAGCTTTCTTT. Translated, it gives CASSALGFTEAFF. Based on the CDR3 plus reference TRBV7-9 and TRBJ1-1, the full variable domain is DTGVSQNPRHKITKRGQNVTFRCDPISEHNRLYWYRQTLGQGPEFLTYFQNEAQLEKSRLLSDRFSAERPKGSFSTLEIQRTEQGDSAMYLCASSALGFTEAFFGQGTRLTVV.

This clonotype was recorded at least ten times. CDR3 in DNA: TGCAGTGCTGGGCGACACACCCTTCCCTACGAGCAGTACTTC. It specifies CSAGRHTLPYEQYF. The chain has TRBV20-1 and TRBJ2-7; D ambiguous. In germline, CDR1 is DFQATT, CDR2 SNEGSKA (reference sequence). This CDR3 has 14 amino acids. V was clipped by 5 bases and J by 2 bases, with 16 bases between them.

The chain carries TRBV4-3 and TRBJ1-2; D possibly corresponds to TRBD1 (5 bases). The V and J ends lost 0 bases and 4 bases respectively, with 12 bases between them. The CDR3 spans 15 residues. Germline lookup yields CDR1 LGHNA and CDR2 YSLEER. DNA of the CDR3: TGCGCCAGCAGCCAAGAACAGGTCACGGGCTATGGCTACACCTTC. As protein: CASSQEQVTGYGYTF.

This clonotype was observed many times. The J gene is TRBJ1-6, the V gene TRBV6-5; the D gene is possibly TRBD1 (5 bases). Germline values: CDR1 MNHEY, CDR2 SVGAGI. The CDR3 length is 18 residues. The V end lost 2 bases, the J end lost 8 bases, and 22 bases lay between the germline ends. CDR3 nucleotides: TGTGCCAGCAGTTACGATCTCTATGGGGGGTCAAGTCATTCACCCCTCCACTTT. Translated: CASSYDLYGGSSHSPLHF.

This clonotype was seen repeatedly, ten times or more. This chain links TRBV27 with TRBJ2-1; 7 bases are a match to TRBD1. Germline loops: CDR1 MNHEY, CDR2 SMNVEV (reference sequence). The CDR3 totals 13 residues. Unmatched junction bases numbered 6, after V lost 3 bases and J lost 10 bases. CDR3 sequence reads: CASSLRGQREQFF. The DNA of the CDR3 is TGTGCCAGCAGTTTGAGGGGACAGCGGGAGCAGTTCTTC.

This clonotype was detected ten times or more. The chain recombines TRBV7-8 with TRBJ2-7; no firm D call. Trimming pared 1 base from V and 3 bases from J, leaving 10 bases between. CDR3 length: 14 amino acids. Germline V gene lookup returns CDR1 SGHVS and CDR2 FQNEAQ. The CDR3 reads CASSLDPGLYEQYF. The DNA of the CDR3 is TGTGCCAGCAGCTTAGATCCAGGCCTCTACGAGCAGTACTTC.

This clonotype was seen ten or more times. This rearrangement joins TRBV5-1 to TRBJ2-7, with 14 bases matching TRBD2. The CDR3 totals 16 residues. Germline lookup yields CDR1 SGHRS and CDR2 YFSETQ. V lost 3 bases and J lost 2; bases outside the gene matches: 4. The CDR3 region is CASSWGLAGAAYEQYF. The CDR3 DNA is TGCGCCAGCAGCTGGGGACTAGCGGGGGCAGCCTACGAGCAGTACTTC.

This clonotype was seen ten or more times. The J gene is TRBJ2-5, the V gene TRBV18, with D maybe TRBD2 (5 bases). The CDR3 totals 13 residues. V shed 2 bases and J shed 7 bases, with 11 bases lying between them. The V gene's germline CDR1 is KGHSH and CDR2 LQKENI. The CDR3 is CASSPADRGTQYF. CDR3 coding DNA: TGTGCCAGCTCACCAGCCGATCGGGGGACCCAGTACTTC. The variable domain in full, with the rest retrieved from reference TRBV18 and TRBJ2-5, is NAGVMQNPRHLVRRRGQEARLRCSPMKGHSHVYWYRQLPEEGLKFMVYLQKENIIDESGMPKERFSAEFPKEGPSILRIQQVVRGDSAAYFCASSPADRGTQYFGPGTRLLVL.

Ten or more counts support this clonotype. The chain couples TRBV7-9 to TRBJ2-5; 7 positions match TRBD2. Germline V gives CDR1 SEHNR, CDR2 FQNEAQ (reference sequence). Germline trimming cut 5 bases from V and 0 bases from J; bases unmatched to any gene: 9. The CDR3 is 16 residues long. In DNA form, the CDR3 reads TGTGCCAGCAGCCCGGAACTAGCGCAATACCAAGAGACCCAGTACTTC. The encoded protein is CASSPELAQYQETQYF.

This clonotype showed up many times. The genes are TRBV20-1 and TRBJ1-2; possible D gene TRBD1, 6 bases. CDR3 length: 13 residues. Trimming shortened V by 1 base and J by 7 bases, and 13 bases separated the two germline ends. Germline values: CDR1 DFQATT, CDR2 SNEGSKA (reference sequence). The CDR3 DNA reads as TGCAGTGCTAGAGGCGGGGGGCAGGGTGGCTACACCTTC. It translates to CSARGGGQGGYTF.

The chain carries TRBV2 and TRBJ2-1; D not resolved. Deletions cut 8 bases from V and 7 bases from J, with 9 bases between. This CDR3 has 11 residues. CDR1 SNHLY and CDR2 FYNNEI come from the germline V gene. The CDR3 nucleotides read TGTGCCAGCTATTTGACTAATGAGCAGTTCTTC. Translating it yields CASYLTNEQFF.

At least ten counts were recorded for this clonotype. This chain joins TRBV20-1 and TRBJ2-3; TRBD2 is a possible D gene (6 bases). The V gene lost 6 bases and the J gene lost 6 bases, with 13 bases spanning the gap. The CDR3 is 12 residues long. Germline V gives CDR1 DFQATT, CDR2 SNEGSKA (reference sequence). This CDR3 reads CSATLATDTQYF. In DNA form, the CDR3 reads TGCAGTGCCACCCTAGCGACGGATACGCAGTATTTT.

This clonotype was seen repeatedly, ten times or more. This sequence joins TRBV27 and TRBJ2-1, with TRBD1 identical over 8 bases. The CDR3 is 12 residues long. J was trimmed by 10 bases and V by 4 bases; bases with no gene match: 3. Germline CDR1 MNHEY, CDR2 SMNVEV (reference sequence). CDR3 nucleotide sequence: TGTGCCAGCAGTTCCTGGACAGGGGAGCAGTTCTTC. Translation: CASSSWTGEQFF.

This clonotype was seen repeatedly, ten times or more. This sequence joins TRBV20-1 and TRBJ2-3; TRBD2 matches 9 bases. Trimming took 0 bases from V and 5 from J; bases not matched to a gene: 3. This CDR3 spans 14 amino acids. Germline values: CDR1 DFQATT, CDR2 SNEGSKA (reference sequence). The CDR3 nucleotides read TGCAGTGCTAGAGATAGCGGGAGAGTAGATACGCAGTATTTT. Translation: CSARDSGRVDTQYF.

The sample holds many counts of this clonotype. This chain joins TRBV15 and TRBJ1-2; the D is unclear. Trimming removed 11 bases at V and 4 bases at J, with 23 bases between. CDR1 LNHNV and CDR2 YYDKDF come from the germline V gene (reference sequence). This CDR3 region has 15 residues. This CDR3 is CAASRDRLQVYGYTF. The DNA for the CDR3 is TGTGCCGCAAGCCGAGATCGCCTCCAGGTCTATGGCTACACCTTC.

This clonotype has a count of ten or more. The gene calls are TRBV29-1 and TRBJ2-5, with 9 positions matching TRBD1. Losses at the gene ends were 6 bases for V and 4 bases for J; bases not matched to a gene: 9. CDR3 size: 14 residues. Per germline, CDR1 SQVTM and CDR2 ANQGSEA. The CDR3 is CSVGPGQGLETQYF. The CDR3 region has the DNA TGCAGCGTGGGGCCGGGACAGGGTTTAGAGACCCAGTACTTC.

The sample holds many counts of this clonotype. CDR3 amino acids: CASSYASGRANEQFF. The CDR3 region has the DNA TGTGCCAGCAGTTACGCTAGCGGGAGGGCCAATGAGCAGTTCTTC. This rearrangement joins TRBV6-2 or TRBV6-3 to TRBJ2-1, with 12 bases matching TRBD2. Germline loops: CDR1 MNHEY, CDR2 SVGEGT. This CDR3 has 15 amino acids. J lost 6 bases, V lost 2 bases, and 2 bases had no gene match.